The clone carrying this TCR beta chain appeared many times. Its antigen is unidentified. The data derive from a study of early T cells in non-severe SARS-CoV-2 infection. Study-wide context: Whole-blood bulk RNA, unsorted, was sequenced, and chains were unpaired.

Study-wide points: The VDJdb matching leaned toward anti-spike CD8 responses and overlooked private and CD4 specificities.

As part of library construction, unique molecular identifiers were attached to individual cDNA molecules. A single record per CDR3 protein comes from TCRdb applying MiXCR to the 5' RACE reads. This table has around 21,000 distinct CDR3 sequences, 4% to 4.5% appearing once. The CDR3 is 15 residues long. Germline V CDR1 and CDR2: SGHDN, FVKESK. Trimming stripped 0 bases from V and 4 bases from J, with 9 bases between. The gene calls are TRBV14 and TRBJ1-4; D not certain. The clonotype originates from an adult who was a healthcare worker with PCR-confirmed SARS-CoV-2 infection or an uninfected control (not recorded which). Sequencing used whole blood. The CDR3 spells CASSQDMAGNEKLFF. For the CDR3, the DNA is TGTGCCAGCAGCCAAGATATGGCCGGTAATGAAAAACTGTTTTTT.